This TCR beta chain originates from a study of early stage breast cancer tumors. Study-level information: Most invasive tumors, about 80% of the 16, were ER+/PR+/HER2-.

About this clone: The antigen remains unidentified.

Germline V gene lookup returns CDR1 PRHDT and CDR2 FYEKMQ (reference sequence). The CDR3 has 14 residues. Trimming pared 3 bases from V and 0 bases from J, leaving 9 bases between. Produced via immunoSEQ multiplex PCR; TCRdb's table is partial and in-frame only. Among around 60,000 clones, about 83% were seen once, and the ten largest hold 3% to 4%. Overall study results and limits: Enriched TCRB sequences shared across patients were mostly commonly generated sequences.

This chain joins TRBV13 and TRBJ2-7, with unresolved D. The clonotype originates from a person aged 25 to 45 with breast cancer. Sequencing was performed on blood. The CDR3 region is CASSLGRFSYEQYF. CDR3 DNA: TGTGCCAGCAGCTTGGGTCGGTTCTCCTACGAGCAGTACTTC.